These T cell receptor beta chains were read from a single sample in a study of T cells in Graves' hyperthyroidism and ophthalmopathy. MiXCR, run by TCRdb on the multiplex PCR reads, gives a single entry per CDR3 protein. The sample comprises hundreds of thousands of distinct CDR3 sequences, approximately 15% of which are singletons, and roughly 4.5% rests with the top ten. The sequencing sample was made of blood. The source of these receptors is a middle-aged woman with Graves' ophthalmopathy. CDR3s include the opening cysteine and the closing phenylalanine or tryptophan. A D gene is named only where the DNA matches it firmly. Clone sizes are given selectively: once, few, many, or a class where the clone is expanded.

size	J	length	V	D	DNA	CDR3
-	TRBJ2-6	11	TRBV7-2	-	TGTGCCAGCAGCTTACCTCAGGTCCTGACTTTC	CASSLPQVLTF
-	TRBJ1-2	14	TRBV28	TRBD1	TGTGCCAGCAGTTATCTCGGCAGGGGGTTCGGCTACACCTTC	CASSYLGRGFGYTF
many	TRBJ2-5	16	TRBV7-3	-	TGTGCCAGCAGCCTTACAGGGGGGGACATCCAAGAGACCCAGTACTTC	CASSLTGGDIQETQYF
few	TRBJ2-3	16	TRBV6-5	TRBD2	TGTGCCAGCAGTTCCCCTAGCGGAGCTACCACAGATACGCAGTATTTT	CASSSPSGATTDTQYF
few	TRBJ2-2	15	TRBV20-1	TRBD2	TGCAGTGCTAGTCCGGGGGGGACGAACACCGGGGAGCTGTTTTTT	CSASPGGTNTGELFF
many	TRBJ2-7	15	TRBV13	TRBD2	TGTGCCAGCAGCTCCCCGACTAGCGGCAACTACGAGCAGTACTTC	CASSSPTSGNYEQYF
many	TRBJ2-7	15	TRBV7-2	TRBD1	TGTGCCAGCAGCGAACCACGGACAGGGAACCACGAGCAGTACTTC	CASSEPRTGNHEQYF
many	TRBJ1-1	15	TRBV19	-	TGTGCCAGTAGTATGACAGAAGCCATCGGGACTGAAGCTTTCTTT	CASSMTEAIGTEAFF
-	TRBJ2-5	14	TRBV5-5	TRBD1	TGTGCCAGCAGCCAGGGGACAGGGCAAGAGACCCAGTGCTTC	CASSQGTGQETQCF
many	TRBJ1-1	15	TRBV29-1	-	TGCAGCGTCGCCGACGAAGGGACTTTGGGCACTGAAGCTTTCTTT	CSVADEGTLGTEAFF
many	TRBJ2-4	12	TRBV12-3/TRBV12-4	-	TGTGCCAGCGGTAGTGGCAGACTCCTTCAGTACTTC	CASGSGRLLQYF
many	TRBJ2-2	14	TRBV6-1	-	TGTGCCAGCAGTGAGCCGGGATCGGGGGGGGAGCTGTTTTTT	CASSEPGSGGELFF
many	TRBJ1-1	14	TRBV5-1	TRBD1	TGCGCCAGCAGCTTGAGCCAGGGGGTCCCTGAAGCTTTCTTT	CASSLSQGVPEAFF
few	TRBJ1-1	14	TRBV28	-	TGTGCCAGCAGGTCCTCATGGGTGGACACTGAAGCTTTCTTT	CASRSSWVDTEAFF
-	TRBJ1-1	15	TRBV5-1	TRBD1	TGCGCCAGCAGCGCACAGGGGGCTATAGGCACTGAAGCTTTCTTT	CASSAQGAIGTEAFF
-	TRBJ1-6	11	TRBV20-1	-	TGCAGTGCTAGATGGCGTTCACCCCTCCACTTT	CSARWRSPLHF
-	TRBJ2-7	14	TRBV7-3	TRBD2	TGTGCCAGCAGCTTAGGGACTAGCGGGAGAGAGCAGTACTTC	CASSLGTSGREQYF
many	TRBJ1-1	12	TRBV3-1	-	TGTGCCAGCACCCAGGTGGAGGGGAAAGCTTTCTTT	CASTQVEGKAFF
-	TRBJ2-3	15	TRBV11-2	-	TGTGCCAGCAGCTTAGTAGGGGTGCTGACAGATACGCAGTATTTT	CASSLVGVLTDTQYF
-	TRBJ1-5	17	TRBV7-8	-	TGTGCCAGCAGCGGATCCCGGGACCACGTTAGCAATCAGCCCCAGCATTTT	CASSGSRDHVSNQPQHF
many	TRBJ1-5	16	TRBV28	TRBD1	TGTGCCAGCAGTCCTACACCGACAGGGCCCCAGCAGCCCCAGCATTTT	CASSPTPTGPQQPQHF
many	TRBJ1-2	14	TRBV2	-	TGTGCCAGCAGTGCTACAGAGAATAACTATGGCTACACCTTC	CASSATENNYGYTF
many	TRBJ1-2	12	TRBV29-1	-	TGCAGCGTTGTGGGGCAGAACTATGGCTACACCTTC	CSVVGQNYGYTF
-	TRBJ1-2	15	TRBV6-1	TRBD1	TGTGCCAGCGAGACCGGGACAGGAATCAACTATGGCTACACCTTC	CASETGTGINYGYTF
few	TRBJ2-5	14	TRBV19	TRBD1	TGTGCCAGAGTTACAGGGGGCGCCGGAGAGACCCAGTACTTC	CARVTGGAGETQYF
many	TRBJ2-5	16	TRBV20-1	TRBD2	TGCAGTCTAGAAGGGACTAGCGGGAGGGCCGGAGAGACCCAGTACTTC	CSLEGTSGRAGETQYF
few	TRBJ1-2	17	TRBV11-2	-	TGTGCCAGCAGCTTACTGGGCAGCGCCATTTCTAACTATGGCTACACCTTC	CASSLLGSAISNYGYTF
many	TRBJ2-3	14	TRBV24-1	TRBD2	TGTGCCACCAGTTGGGCGGGAGGGCAAGATACGCAGTATTTT	CATSWAGGQDTQYF
many	TRBJ1-2	15	TRBV28	-	TGTGCCAGCAGCTTCCAGGGACTGCTTAACTATGGCTACACCTTC	CASSFQGLLNYGYTF
few	TRBJ2-5	15	TRBV7-7	-	TGTGCTAGCAGCCCCAACCAGGGGCCCCAAGAGACCCAGTACTTC	CASSPNQGPQETQYF
few	TRBJ2-2	13	TRBV24-1	-	TGTGCCACCATAGGACAAGCCGGCGGGGAGCTGTTTTTT	CATIGQAGGELFF
-	TRBJ1-1	14	TRBV9	-	TGTGCCAGCAGCCCCTTTGGAGCGAACACTGAAGCTTTCTTT	CASSPFGANTEAFF